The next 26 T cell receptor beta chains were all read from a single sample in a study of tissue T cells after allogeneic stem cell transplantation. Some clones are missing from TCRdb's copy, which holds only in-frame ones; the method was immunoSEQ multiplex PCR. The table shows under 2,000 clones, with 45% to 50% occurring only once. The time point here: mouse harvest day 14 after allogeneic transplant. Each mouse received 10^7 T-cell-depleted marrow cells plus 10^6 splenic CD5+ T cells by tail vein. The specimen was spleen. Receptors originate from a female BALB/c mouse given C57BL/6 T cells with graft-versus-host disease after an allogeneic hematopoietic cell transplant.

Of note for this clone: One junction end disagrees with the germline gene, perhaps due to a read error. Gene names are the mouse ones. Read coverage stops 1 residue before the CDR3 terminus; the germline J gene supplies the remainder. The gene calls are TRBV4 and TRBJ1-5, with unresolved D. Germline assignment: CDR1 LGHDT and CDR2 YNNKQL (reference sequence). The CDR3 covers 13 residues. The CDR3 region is CPSSSSVNQAPLF. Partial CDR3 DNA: TGTCCCAGCAGCTCATCAGTCAACCAGGCTCCGCTT. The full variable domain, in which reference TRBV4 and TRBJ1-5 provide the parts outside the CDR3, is ETAVFQTPNYHVTQVGNEVSFNCKQTLGHDTMYWYKQDSKKLLKIMFSYNNKQLIVNETVPRRFSPQSSDKAHLNLRIKSVEPEDSAVYLCPSSSSVNQAPLFGEGTRLSVL.

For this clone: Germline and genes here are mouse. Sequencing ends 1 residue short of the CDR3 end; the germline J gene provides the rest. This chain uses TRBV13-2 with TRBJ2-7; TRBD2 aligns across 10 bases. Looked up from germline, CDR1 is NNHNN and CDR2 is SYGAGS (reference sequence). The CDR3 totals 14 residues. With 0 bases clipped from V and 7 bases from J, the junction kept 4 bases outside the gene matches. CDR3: CASGDAGGAREQYF. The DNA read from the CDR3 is TGTGCCAGCGGTGATGCTGGGGGGGCGCGAGAACAGTAC.

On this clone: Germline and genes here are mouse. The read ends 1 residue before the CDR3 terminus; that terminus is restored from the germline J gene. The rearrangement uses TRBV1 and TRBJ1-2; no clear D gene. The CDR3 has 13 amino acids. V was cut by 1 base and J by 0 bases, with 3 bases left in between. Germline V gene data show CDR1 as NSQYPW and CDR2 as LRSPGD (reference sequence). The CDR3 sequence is CTCSAVANSDYTF. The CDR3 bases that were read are TGCACCTGCAGTGCAGTGGCAAACTCCGACTACACC.

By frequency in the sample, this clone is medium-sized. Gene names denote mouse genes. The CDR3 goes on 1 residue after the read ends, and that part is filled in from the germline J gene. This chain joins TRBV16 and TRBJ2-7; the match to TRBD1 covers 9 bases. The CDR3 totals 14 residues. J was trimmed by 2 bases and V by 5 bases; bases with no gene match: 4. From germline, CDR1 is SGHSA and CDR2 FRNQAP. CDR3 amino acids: CASSPGTGTYEQYF. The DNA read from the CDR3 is TGTGCAAGCAGCCCGGGGACAGGGACCTATGAACAGTAC.

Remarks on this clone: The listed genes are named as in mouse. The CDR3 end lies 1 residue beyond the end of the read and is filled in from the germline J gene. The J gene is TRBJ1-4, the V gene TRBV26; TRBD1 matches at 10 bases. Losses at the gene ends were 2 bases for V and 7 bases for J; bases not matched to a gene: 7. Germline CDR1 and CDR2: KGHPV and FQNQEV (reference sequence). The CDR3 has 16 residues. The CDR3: CASSLKTGGASERLFF. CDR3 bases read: TGTGCCAGCAGTCTGAAGACAGGGGGCGCGTCCGAAAGATTATTT.

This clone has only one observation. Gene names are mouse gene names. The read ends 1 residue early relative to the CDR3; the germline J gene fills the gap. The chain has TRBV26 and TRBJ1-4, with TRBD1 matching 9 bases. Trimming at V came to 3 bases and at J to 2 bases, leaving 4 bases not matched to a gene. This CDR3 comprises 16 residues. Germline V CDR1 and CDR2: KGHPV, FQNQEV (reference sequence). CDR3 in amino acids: CASSLHRGRSNERLFF. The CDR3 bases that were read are TGTGCCAGCAGTCTACACAGGGGGCGATCCAACGAAAGATTATTT. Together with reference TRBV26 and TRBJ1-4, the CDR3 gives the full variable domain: NSKVIQTPRYLVKGQGQKAKMRCIPEKGHPVVFWYQQNKNNEFKFLINFQNQEVLQQIDMTEKRFSAECPSNSPCSLEIQSSEAGDSALYLCASSLHRGRSNERLFFGHGTKLSVL.

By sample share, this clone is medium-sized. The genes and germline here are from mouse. This CDR3 reads CASSHYDEQYF. The DNA read from the CDR3 is TGTGCCAGCAGCCACTATGATGAACAGTAC. The rearrangement joins TRBV5 to TRBJ2-7; D is undetermined. The read is 1 residue too short to cover the CDR3 end, so that end is filled in from the germline J gene. V was shortened by 3 bases and J by 5 bases, with 5 bases between the two germline ends. CDR3 length: 11 amino acids. Looked up from germline, CDR1 is LGHNA and CDR2 is YNLKQL (reference sequence).

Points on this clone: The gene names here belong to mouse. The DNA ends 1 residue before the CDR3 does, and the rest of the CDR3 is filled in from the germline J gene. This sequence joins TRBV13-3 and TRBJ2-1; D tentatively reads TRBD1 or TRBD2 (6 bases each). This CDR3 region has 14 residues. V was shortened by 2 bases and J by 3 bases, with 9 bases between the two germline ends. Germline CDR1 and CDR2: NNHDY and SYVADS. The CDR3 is CASSERGLYAEQFF. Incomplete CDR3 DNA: TGTGCCAGCAGTGAACGGGGGCTCTATGCTGAGCAGTTC.

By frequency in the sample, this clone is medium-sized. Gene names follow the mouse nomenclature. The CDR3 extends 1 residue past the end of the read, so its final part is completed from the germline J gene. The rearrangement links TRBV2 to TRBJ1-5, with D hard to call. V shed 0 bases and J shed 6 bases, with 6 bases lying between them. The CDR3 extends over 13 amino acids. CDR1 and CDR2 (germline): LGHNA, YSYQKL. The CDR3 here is CASSQDAVQAPLF. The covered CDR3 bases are TGTGCCAGCAGCCAAGACGCGGTCCAGGCTCCGCTT.

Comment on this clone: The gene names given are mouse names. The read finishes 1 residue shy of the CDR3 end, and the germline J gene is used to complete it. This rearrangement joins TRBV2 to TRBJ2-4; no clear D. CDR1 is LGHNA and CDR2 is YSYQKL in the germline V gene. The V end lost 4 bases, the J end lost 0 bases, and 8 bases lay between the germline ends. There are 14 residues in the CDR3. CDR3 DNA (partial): TGTGCCAGCAGCCCCCAAGTTAGTCAAAACACCTTGTAC. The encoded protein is CASSPQVSQNTLY. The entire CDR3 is CASSPQVSQNTLYF. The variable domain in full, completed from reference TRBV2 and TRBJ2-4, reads DPKIIQKPKYLVAVTGSEKILICEQYLGHNAMYWYRQSAKKPLEFMFSYSYQKLMDNQTASSRFQPQSSKKNHLDLQITALKPDDSATYFCASSPQVSQNTLYFGAGTRLSVL.

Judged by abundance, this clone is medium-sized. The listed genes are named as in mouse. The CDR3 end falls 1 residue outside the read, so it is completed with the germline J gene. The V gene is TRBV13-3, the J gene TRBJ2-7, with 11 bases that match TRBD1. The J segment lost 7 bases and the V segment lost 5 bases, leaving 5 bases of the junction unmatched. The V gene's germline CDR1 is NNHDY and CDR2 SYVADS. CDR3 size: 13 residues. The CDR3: CASRSDRGREQYF. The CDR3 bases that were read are TGTGCCAGCAGATCGGACAGGGGGCGGGAACAGTAC.

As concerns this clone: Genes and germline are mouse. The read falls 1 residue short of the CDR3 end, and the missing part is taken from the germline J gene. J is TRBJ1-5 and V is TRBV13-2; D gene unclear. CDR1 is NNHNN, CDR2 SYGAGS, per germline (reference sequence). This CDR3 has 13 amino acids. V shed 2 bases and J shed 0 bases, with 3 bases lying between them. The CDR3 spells CASGDINNQAPLF. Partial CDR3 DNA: TGTGCCAGCGGTGACATTAACAACCAGGCTCCGCTT.

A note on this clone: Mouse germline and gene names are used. Here the CDR3 reads CASSMGGGDTQYF. The CDR3 DNA, read in part, is TGTGCCAGCAGTATGGGGGGTGGAGACACCCAGTAC. The J gene is TRBJ2-5, the V gene TRBV19, with D possibly matching TRBD2 (6 bases). The DNA ends 1 residue before the CDR3 does, and the rest of the CDR3 is filled in from the germline J gene. The CDR3 extends over 13 amino acids. The germline V gene encodes CDR1 FNHDT and CDR2 SITEND (reference sequence). V dropped 2 bases and J dropped 5 bases, with 9 bases sitting between them.

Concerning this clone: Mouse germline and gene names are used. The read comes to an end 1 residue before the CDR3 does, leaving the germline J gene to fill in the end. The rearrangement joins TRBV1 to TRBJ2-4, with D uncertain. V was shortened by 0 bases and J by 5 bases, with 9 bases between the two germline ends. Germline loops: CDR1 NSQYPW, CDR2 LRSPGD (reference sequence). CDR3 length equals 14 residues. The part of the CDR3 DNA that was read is TGCACCTGCAGTGCAGATATCCAGATAAACACCTTGTAC. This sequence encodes CTCSADIQINTLY. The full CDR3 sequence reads CTCSADIQINTLYF. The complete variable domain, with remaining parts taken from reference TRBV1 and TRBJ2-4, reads VTLLEQNPRWRLVPRGQAVNLRCILKNSQYPWMSWYQQDLQKQLQWLFTLRSPGDKEVKSLPGADYLATRVTDTELRLQVANMSQGRTLYCTCSADIQINTLYFGAGTRLSVL.

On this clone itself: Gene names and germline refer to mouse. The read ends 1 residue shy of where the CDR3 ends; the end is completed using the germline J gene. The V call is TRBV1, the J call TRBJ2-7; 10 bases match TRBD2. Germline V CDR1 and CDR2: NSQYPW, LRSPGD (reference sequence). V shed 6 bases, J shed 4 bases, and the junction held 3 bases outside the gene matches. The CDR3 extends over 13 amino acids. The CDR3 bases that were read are TGCACCTGCAGAGACTGGGGGGTTTATGAACAGTAC. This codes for CTCRDWGVYEQY. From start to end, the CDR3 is CTCRDWGVYEQYF.

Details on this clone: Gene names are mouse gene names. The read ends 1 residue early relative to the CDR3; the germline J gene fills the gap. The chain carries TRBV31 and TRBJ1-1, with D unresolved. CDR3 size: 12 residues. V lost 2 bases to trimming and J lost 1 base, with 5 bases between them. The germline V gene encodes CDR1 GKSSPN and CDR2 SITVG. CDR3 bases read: TGTGCCTGGAGTAAACAAAACACAGAAGTCTTC. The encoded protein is CAWSKQNTEVF. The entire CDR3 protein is CAWSKQNTEVFF.

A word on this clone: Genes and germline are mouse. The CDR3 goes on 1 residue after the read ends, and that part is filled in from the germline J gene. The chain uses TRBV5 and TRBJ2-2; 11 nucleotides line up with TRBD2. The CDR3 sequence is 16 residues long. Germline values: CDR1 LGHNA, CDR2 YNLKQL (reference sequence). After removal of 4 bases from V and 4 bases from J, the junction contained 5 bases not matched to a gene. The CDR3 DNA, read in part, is TGTGCCAGCAGCCGCAACTGGGGGGGCGGCACCGGGCAGCTCTAC. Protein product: CASSRNWGGGTGQLY. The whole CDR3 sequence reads CASSRNWGGGTGQLYF.

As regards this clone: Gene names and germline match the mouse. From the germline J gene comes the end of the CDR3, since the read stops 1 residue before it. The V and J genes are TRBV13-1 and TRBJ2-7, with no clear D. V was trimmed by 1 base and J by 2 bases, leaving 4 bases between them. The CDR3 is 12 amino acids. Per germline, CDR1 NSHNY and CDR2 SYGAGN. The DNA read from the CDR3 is TGTGCCAGCAGTGATTGGGCCTATGAACAGTAC. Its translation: CASSDWAYEQY. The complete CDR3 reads CASSDWAYEQYF.

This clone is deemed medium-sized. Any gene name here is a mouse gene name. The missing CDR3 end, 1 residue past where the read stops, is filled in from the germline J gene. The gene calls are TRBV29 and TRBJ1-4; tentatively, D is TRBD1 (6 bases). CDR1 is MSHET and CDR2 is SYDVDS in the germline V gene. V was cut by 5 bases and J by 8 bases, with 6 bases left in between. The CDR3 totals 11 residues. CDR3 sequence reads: CASSTGERLFF. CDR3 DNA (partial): TGTGCTAGCAGTACAGGGGAAAGATTATTT.

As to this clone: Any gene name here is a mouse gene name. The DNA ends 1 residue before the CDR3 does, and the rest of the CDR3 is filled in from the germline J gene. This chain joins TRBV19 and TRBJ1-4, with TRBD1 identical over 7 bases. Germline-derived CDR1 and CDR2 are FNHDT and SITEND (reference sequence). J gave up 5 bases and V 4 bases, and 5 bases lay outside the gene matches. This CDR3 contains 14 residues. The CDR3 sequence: CASSRQGGNERLFF. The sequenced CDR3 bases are TGTGCCAGCAGTCGACAGGGAGGAAACGAAAGATTATTT. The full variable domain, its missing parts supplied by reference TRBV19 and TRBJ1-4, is GGIITQTPKFLIGQEGQKLTLKCQQNFNHDTMYWYRQDSGKGLRLIYYSITENDLQKGDLSEGYDASREKKSSFSLTVTSAQKNEMAVFLCASSRQGGNERLFFGHGTKLSVL.

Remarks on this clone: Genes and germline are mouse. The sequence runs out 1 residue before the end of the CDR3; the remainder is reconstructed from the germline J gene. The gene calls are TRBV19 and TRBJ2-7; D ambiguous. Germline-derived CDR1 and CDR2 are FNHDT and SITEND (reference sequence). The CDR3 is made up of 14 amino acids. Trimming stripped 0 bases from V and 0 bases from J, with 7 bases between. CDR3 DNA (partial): TGTGCCAGCAGTATAGTCAAATCCTCCTATGAACAGTAC. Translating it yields CASSIVKSSYEQY. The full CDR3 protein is CASSIVKSSYEQYF.

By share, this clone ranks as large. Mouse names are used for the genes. This chain's CDR3 is CASSQERQGHSDYTF. CDR3 DNA (partial): TGTGCCAGCAGCCAAGAAAGACAGGGGCACTCCGACTACACC. V gene TRBV2 combines with J gene TRBJ1-2; TRBD1 matches 8 bases. Read data end 1 residue before the CDR3 end; the end is taken from the germline J gene. Germline CDR1 reads LGHNA; CDR2 reads YSYQKL. The junction had 3 bases not matched to a gene; V was cut back by 0 bases and J by 3 bases. The CDR3 totals 15 residues.

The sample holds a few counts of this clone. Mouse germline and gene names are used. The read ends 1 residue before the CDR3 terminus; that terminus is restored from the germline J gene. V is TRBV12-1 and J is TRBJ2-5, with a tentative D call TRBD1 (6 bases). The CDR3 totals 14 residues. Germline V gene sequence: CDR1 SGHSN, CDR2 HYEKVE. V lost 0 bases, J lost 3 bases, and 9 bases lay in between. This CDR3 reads CASSLPGHQDTQYF. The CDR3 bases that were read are TGTGCCAGCTCTCTCCCGGGACATCAAGACACCCAGTAC.

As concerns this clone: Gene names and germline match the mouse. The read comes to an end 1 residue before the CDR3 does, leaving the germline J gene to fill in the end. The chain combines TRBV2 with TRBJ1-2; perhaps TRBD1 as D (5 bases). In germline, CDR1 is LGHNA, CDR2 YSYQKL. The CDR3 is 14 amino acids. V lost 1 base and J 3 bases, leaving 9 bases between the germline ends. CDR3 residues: CASSQGGRDSDYTF. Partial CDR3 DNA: TGTGCCAGCAGCCAAGGGGGCCGGGACTCCGACTACACC.

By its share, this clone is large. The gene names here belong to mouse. The CDR3 loop is CAWSLQGAGEQYF. CDR3 DNA, as far as it was read: TGTGCCTGGAGTCTACAGGGGGCTGGGGAACAGTAC. The J gene is TRBJ2-7, the V gene TRBV31; 9 bases match TRBD1. Coverage ceases 1 residue before the CDR3 finishes, and the germline J gene fills in the end. This CDR3 is built from 13 residues. The germline gives CDR1 GKSSPN, CDR2 SITVG. V trimming: 0 bases; J trimming: 7 bases; junction bases outside the gene matches: 4.

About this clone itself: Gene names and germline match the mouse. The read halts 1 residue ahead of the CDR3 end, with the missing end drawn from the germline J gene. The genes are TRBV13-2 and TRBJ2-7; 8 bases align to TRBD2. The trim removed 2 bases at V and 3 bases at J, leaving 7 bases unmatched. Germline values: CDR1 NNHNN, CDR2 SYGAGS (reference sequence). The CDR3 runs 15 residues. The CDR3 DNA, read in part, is TGTGCCAGCGGTGAACTGACTGGGGCCCTCTATGAACAGTAC. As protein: CASGELTGALYEQY. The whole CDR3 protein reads CASGELTGALYEQYF.